This T cell receptor beta chain came from a study of a mutant IDH1 vaccine in newly diagnosed glioma. Study overall: Vaccine administration was initiated 4-6 weeks following radiotherapy alone, or with temozolomide cycles. Treated patients showed a male proportion of approximately 62%, a female proportion of around 40%, and a mean age of roughly 40 years.

Libraries were prepared by immunoSEQ multiplex PCR; TCRdb keeps only in-frame clonotypes and omits some of them. The data hold tens of thousands of clones, with roughly 80% observed a single time. Time point meaning: week 47, end of study. What each vaccine dose contained was 300 ug of mutant IDH1 20-mer peptide, accompanied by topical imiquimod. Astrocytomas found in donors were new, WHO grade 3 or 4, IDH1-mutant and ATRX-lost. Between the trimmed V and J ends, which lost 9 bases and 0 bases, there was a span of 9 bases. The germline gives CDR1 LNHNV, CDR2 YYDKDF (reference sequence). This CDR3 region has 13 residues. Remarks on this clone: Its specificity is not known.

This specimen was PBMCs, taken from a glioma patient whose treatment included an IDH1 peptide vaccine. The V call is TRBV15, the J call TRBJ2-4; D ambiguous. The source of this sequence is a man aged 50-59 years with glioma. The CDR3 coding sequence is TGTGCCACTCAAGGTGTAGCCAAAAACATTCAGTACTTC. Its protein product is CATQGVAKNIQYF.